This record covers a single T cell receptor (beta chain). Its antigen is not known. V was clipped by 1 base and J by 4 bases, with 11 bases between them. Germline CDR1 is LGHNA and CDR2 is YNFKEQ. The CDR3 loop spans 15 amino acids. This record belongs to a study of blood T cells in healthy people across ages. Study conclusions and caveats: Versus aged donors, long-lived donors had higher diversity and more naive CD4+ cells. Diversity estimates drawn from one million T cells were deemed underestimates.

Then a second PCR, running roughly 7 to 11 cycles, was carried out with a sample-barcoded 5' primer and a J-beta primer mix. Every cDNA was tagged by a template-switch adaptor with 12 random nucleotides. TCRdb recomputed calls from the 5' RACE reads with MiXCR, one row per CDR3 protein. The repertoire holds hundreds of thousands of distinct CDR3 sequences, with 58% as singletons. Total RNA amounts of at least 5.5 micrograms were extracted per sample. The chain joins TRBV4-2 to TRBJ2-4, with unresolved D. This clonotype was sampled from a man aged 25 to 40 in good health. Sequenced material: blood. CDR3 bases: TGTGCCAGCAGCCAAGCGGCCATGGAGAAAAACATTCAGTACTTC. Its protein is CASSQAAMEKNIQYF.